The 25 T cell receptor beta chains presented below share a single source sample, sequenced in a study of STAT5B mutations in CD4+ large granular lymphocyte leukemia (dated by TCRdb to between 2021 and 2022). Library construction relied on the immunoSEQ multiplex PCR assay. In its TCRdb copy, this immuneACCESS table keeps in-frame sequences only and misses some clones. Where compared with another copy, unresolved V genes explain less than half of these, and the others have no known cause. The sample has around 48,000 clones on record, roughly two thirds of them singletons. The ten largest account for roughly 1.4% of the sample. Sequenced: CD4+ T cells from blood buffy coats. Receptors originate from a human donor in good health.

The chain is built from TRBV19 and TRBJ2-1; 11 bases align to TRBD1. V gave up 9 bases and J gave up 6 bases; unmatched junction bases: 4. The germline CDR1 and CDR2 sequences are LNHDA and SQIVND (reference sequence). The CDR3 extends over 13 amino acids. CDR3: CASSGTGGNEQFF. DNA of the CDR3: TGTGCCAGCTCCGGGACAGGGGGCAATGAGCAGTTCTTC.

The chain uses TRBV5-5 and TRBJ1-2; 8 nucleotides agree with TRBD1. The CDR3 covers 14 residues. Germline V gene lookup returns CDR1 SGHKS and CDR2 YYEKEE (reference sequence). Trimming removed 4 bases from V and 4 bases from J; junction bases left unmatched: 6. CDR3 in DNA: TGTGCCAGCAGCCGGGAGGACAGGGTCTATGGCTACACCTTC. Translating gives CASSREDRVYGYTF.

This rearrangement joins TRBV7-8 to TRBJ1-5; D not certain. The CDR3 has 12 residues. V was clipped by 2 bases and J by 1 base, with 0 bases between them. In germline, CDR1 is SGHVS, CDR2 FQNEAQ. The CDR3 spells CASSLSNQPQHF. The CDR3 DNA follows: TGTGCCAGCAGCTTAAGCAATCAGCCCCAGCATTTT.

The chain has TRBV18 and TRBJ1-1, with D perhaps matching TRBD1 (5 bases). The CDR3 covers 14 residues. Trimming shortened V by 4 bases and J by 0 bases, and 9 bases separated the two germline ends. Germline loops: CDR1 KGHSH, CDR2 LQKENI. As DNA, the CDR3 is TGTGCCAGCTCACAGGACATTATGAACACTGAAGCTTTCTTT. Protein: CASSQDIMNTEAFF.

This clone has just a few counts. V usage is TRBV2 and J usage is TRBJ1-2; D gene ambiguous. Germline CDR1 is SNHLY and CDR2 is FYNNEI. The CDR3 covers 13 residues. Between the trimmed V and J ends, which lost 8 bases and 0 bases, there was a span of 10 bases. The CDR3, as DNA: TGTGCCAGCCCGCCCCGAGCTAACTATGGCTACACCTTC. This translates into CASPPRANYGYTF.

This chain uses TRBV30 with TRBJ2-3; 9 bases are shared with TRBD1. The V gene end was trimmed by 5 bases and the J gene end by 3 bases; junction bases not matched to a gene: 6. Germline V gene lookup returns CDR1 GTSNPN and CDR2 SVGIG (reference sequence). The CDR3 contains 14 residues. The CDR3 bases are TGTGCCTGGGGCCCGGGACAGGGTACAGATACGCAGTATTTT. This gives the protein CAWGPGQGTDTQYF. The full variable domain, in which reference TRBV30 and TRBJ2-3 provide the parts outside the CDR3, is SQTIHQWPATLVQPVGSPLSLECTVEGTSNPNLYWYRQAAGRGLQLLFYSVGIGQISSEVPQNLSASRPQDRQFILSSKKLLLSDSGFYLCAWGPGQGTDTQYFGPGTRLTVL.

This chain joins TRBV2 and TRBJ1-2, with a weak D call TRBD1 (6 bases). CDR1 and CDR2 (germline): SNHLY, FYNNEI. This CDR3 comprises 14 residues. V gave up 3 bases and J gave up 4 bases, with 12 bases separating them. The CDR3 DNA follows: TGTGCCAGCAGTGAGGACAGCGCCTTCTATGGCTACACCTTC. Encoded protein: CASSEDSAFYGYTF.

V and J are TRBV7-9 and TRBJ1-1; D gene uncertain. The CDR3 extends over 12 amino acids. The V end was cut by 7 bases, the J end by 1 base, with 7 bases between. Looked up from germline, CDR1 is SEHNR and CDR2 is FQNEAQ (reference sequence). CDR3 in amino acids: CASNRQNTEAFF. DNA of the CDR3: TGTGCCAGCAACAGACAGAACACTGAAGCTTTCTTT.

The J gene is TRBJ2-1, the V gene TRBV6-5; 8 bases are shared with TRBD2. The CDR3 is 15 residues long. The V and J ends lost 7 bases and 0 bases, in that order; junction bases with no gene match: 5. The germline V gene encodes CDR1 MNHEY and CDR2 SVGAGI. CDR3 region: CASNGGGSSYNEQFF. The CDR3 DNA sequence: TGTGCCAGCAACGGGGGGGGAAGCTCCTACAATGAGCAGTTCTTC.

This chain links TRBV7-2 with TRBJ2-5, with 7 positions matching TRBD2. The CDR3 runs 16 residues. V trimming: 1 base; J trimming: 1 base; junction bases outside the gene matches: 6. The V gene's germline CDR1 is SGHTA and CDR2 FQGNSA. CDR3 sequence: CASSLEASGAQETQYF. DNA of the CDR3: TGTGCCAGCAGCTTAGAGGCGAGCGGGGCCCAAGAGACCCAGTACTTC.

This chain connects TRBV6-5 to TRBJ1-4; D is uncertain. Germline CDR1 and CDR2: MNHEY and SVGAGI. CDR3 length: 14 amino acids. Between the trimmed V and J ends, which lost 8 bases and 7 bases, there was a span of 17 bases. The CDR3 reads CASYSLAVREKLFF. The DNA of the CDR3 is TGTGCCAGCTATTCCCTCGCCGTTCGTGAAAAACTGTTTTTT.

The V gene is TRBV6-1, the J gene TRBJ1-6, with 8 bases fitting TRBD1. Germline V gene sequence: CDR1 MNHNS, CDR2 SASEGT. The CDR3 is 15 amino acids. V lost 3 bases and J lost 7; bases outside the gene matches: 5. CDR3 nucleotide sequence: TGTGCCAGCAGTGAGCTGGGACAGGTCAATTCACCCCTCCACTTT. Protein sequence: CASSELGQVNSPLHF.

This clone was seen just once. The CDR3 DNA is TGCGCCAGCAGCTTGAGTGTCGCGGAGAGGGGTGAAAAACTGTTTTTT. Protein product: CASSLSVAERGEKLFF. The V call is TRBV5-1, the J call TRBJ1-4; D may be TRBD1 (5 bases). Deletions cut 1 base from V and 7 bases from J, with 17 bases between. The CDR3 is 16 residues long. The germline gives CDR1 SGHRS, CDR2 YFSETQ.

The V call is TRBV30, the J call TRBJ2-2; 8 bases align to TRBD2. V was pared by 0 bases and J by 4 bases, with 4 bases of the junction left unmatched. The CDR3 contains 15 residues. Germline V gene sequence: CDR1 GTSNPN, CDR2 SVGIG (reference sequence). The CDR3 reads CAWSVGAGVTGELFF. In nucleotides, the CDR3 is TGTGCCTGGAGTGTCGGAGCGGGGGTCACCGGGGAGCTGTTTTTT.

V and J are TRBV2 and TRBJ2-7; possibly TRBD1 or TRBD2 for D (5 bases each). Trimming left V 6 bases short and J 3 bases short, with 9 bases between. Germline V gene data show CDR1 as SNHLY and CDR2 as FYNNEI. This CDR3 has 12 residues. In DNA form, the CDR3 reads TGTGCCAGCAGGGGGGACGGCTACGAGCAGTACGTC. Residues: CASRGDGYEQYV.

The CDR3 loop reads CASSLIGAMGTEAFF. In DNA, the CDR3 is TGTGCCAGCAGCCTTATAGGGGCCATGGGTACTGAAGCTTTCTTT. This chain uses TRBV6-5 with TRBJ1-1, with D possibly matching TRBD1 (5 bases). The CDR3 has 15 residues. Deletions cut 6 bases from V and 5 bases from J, with 19 bases between. Germline V gene lookup returns CDR1 MNHEY and CDR2 SVGAGI.

The J gene is TRBJ2-7, the V gene TRBV5-1; no definite D call. The V gene's germline CDR1 is SGHRS and CDR2 YFSETQ. The CDR3 contains 14 residues. V was cut by 0 bases and J by 3 bases, with 10 bases left in between. The CDR3 here is CASSLEGIDYEQYF. DNA for the CDR3: TGCGCCAGCAGCTTGGAAGGGATTGACTACGAGCAGTACTTC.

This clone was detected a few times. V gene TRBV30 combines with J gene TRBJ1-3; perhaps TRBD1 as D (5 bases). V lost 3 bases, J lost 4 bases, and 10 bases lay in between. Germline-derived CDR1 and CDR2 are GTSNPN and SVGIG (reference sequence). The CDR3 extends over 13 amino acids. In nucleotides, the CDR3 is TGTGCCTGGAGCCCAGGGAACGGAAACACCATATATTTT. It encodes CAWSPGNGNTIYF.

The chain links TRBV6-1 to TRBJ1-2; D gene ambiguous. Germline V lookup: CDR1 MNHNS, CDR2 SASEGT. The CDR3 has 17 amino acids. V lost 1 base and J 4 bases, leaving 19 bases between the germline ends. The CDR3 DNA sequence: TGTGCCAGCAGTGAAGTGCAGGAACCCCTTTTAAGCTATGGCTACACCTTC. As protein: CASSEVQEPLLSYGYTF.

This clone was seen more than once but under ten times. This chain joins TRBV18 and TRBJ2-2, with D possibly matching TRBD2 (5 bases). The V gene lost 1 base and the J gene lost 7 bases, with 19 bases spanning the gap. There are 17 residues in the CDR3. The germline CDR1 and CDR2 sequences are KGHSH and LQKENI. CDR3 in DNA: TGTGCCAGCTCACCACTCAACCCCGGCGGGCCCGTCGGGGAGCTGTTTTTT. It yields the protein CASSPLNPGGPVGELFF.

The CDR3 sequence: CASSIAGITTEAFF. Written as DNA, the CDR3 is TGTGCCAGTAGTATCGCAGGGATAACGACTGAAGCTTTCTTT. V and J are TRBV19 and TRBJ1-1; the D gene is possibly TRBD1 (5 bases). Germline values: CDR1 LNHDA, CDR2 SQIVND (reference sequence). Trimming cost V 3 bases and J 5 bases, with 13 bases left between them. The CDR3 spans 14 residues.

This clone turned up a few times. This chain uses TRBV30 with TRBJ1-6, with 7 bases identical to TRBD1. The germline V gene has CDR1 GTSNPN and CDR2 SVGIG (reference sequence). This CDR3 is built from 15 residues. V was pared by 4 bases and J by 4 bases, with 7 bases of the junction left unmatched. The CDR3 region is CAWTRRGQYNSPLHF. The DNA for the CDR3 is TGTGCCTGGACCCGGAGGGGACAGTATAATTCACCCCTCCACTTT.

V usage is TRBV7-2 and J usage is TRBJ2-3, with D perhaps matching TRBD2 (6 bases). Trimming pared 5 bases from V and 8 bases from J, leaving 17 bases between. The CDR3 has 14 amino acids. The germline V gene encodes CDR1 SGHTA and CDR2 FQGNSA. In DNA, the CDR3 is TGTGCCAGCAGCCCAGGACGGGGGTCAGGTACGCAGTATTTT. Residues: CASSPGRGSGTQYF.

The rearrangement joins TRBV19 to TRBJ2-2, with D hard to call. Germline V gene sequence: CDR1 LNHDA, CDR2 SQIVND (reference sequence). V shed 10 bases and J shed 4 bases, with 10 bases lying between them. The CDR3 extends over 12 amino acids. CDR3 amino acids: CATGTATGELFF. In nucleotides, the CDR3 is TGTGCCACTGGCACGGCCACCGGGGAGCTGTTTTTT.

The chain recombines TRBV4-2 with TRBJ2-6; D ambiguous. CDR3 size: 17 residues. The germline CDR1 and CDR2 sequences are LGHNA and YNFKEQ. The germline V and J ends were trimmed by 0 bases and 0 bases, with 9 bases remaining between them. CDR3 sequence (DNA): TGTGCCAGCAGCCAAGACCAGACGGTCTCTGGGGCCAACGTCCTGACTTTC. Protein product: CASSQDQTVSGANVLTF.